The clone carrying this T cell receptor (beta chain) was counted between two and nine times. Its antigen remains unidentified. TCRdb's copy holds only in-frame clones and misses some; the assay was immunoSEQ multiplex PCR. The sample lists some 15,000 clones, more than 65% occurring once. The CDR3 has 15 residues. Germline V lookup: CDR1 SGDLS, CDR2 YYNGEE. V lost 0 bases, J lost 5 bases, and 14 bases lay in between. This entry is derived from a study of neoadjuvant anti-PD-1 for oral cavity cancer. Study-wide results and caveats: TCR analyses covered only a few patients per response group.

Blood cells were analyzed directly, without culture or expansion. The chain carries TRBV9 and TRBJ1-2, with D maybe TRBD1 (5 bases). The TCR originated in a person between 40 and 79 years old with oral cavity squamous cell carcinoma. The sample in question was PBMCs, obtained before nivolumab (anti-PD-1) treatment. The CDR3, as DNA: TGTGCCAGCAGCGTAGGTGTCAGGGAAGAATATGGCTACACCTTC. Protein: CASSVGVREEYGYTF.